Following are 18 T cell receptor beta chains from one sample sequenced in a study of beta chain features in type 1 diabetes. The study reverse transcribed the entire isolated RNA, so it sequenced expressed TCRB transcripts. Generated by immunoSEQ multiplex PCR, the TCRdb table keeps only in-frame clones and is missing some. Altogether about 60,000 clones are present, roughly three fifths being singletons, with the ten largest covering about 2.2%. The sample taken for sequencing was Tregs from blood. These receptors were obtained from a woman aged 18-29 years in good health.

V and J are TRBV6-5 and TRBJ1-2; 7 bases fit TRBD1. Germline V CDR1 and CDR2: MNHEY, SVGAGI. The CDR3 totals 15 residues. With 6 bases clipped from V and 4 bases from J, the junction kept 11 bases outside the gene matches. DNA of the CDR3: TGTGCCAGCAGCCTTTGGATACAGGGGATCTATGGCTACACCTTC. Translation gives CASSLWIQGIYGYTF.

The chain is built from TRBV5-1 and TRBJ1-5, with unresolved D. V lost 3 bases and J 8 bases, leaving 12 bases between the germline ends. Per the germline V gene, CDR1 is SGHRS and CDR2 is YFSETQ. This CDR3 region has 13 residues. Here the CDR3 reads CASSSEGIKPQHF. CDR3 coding DNA: TGCGCCAGCAGCTCGGAGGGTATCAAGCCCCAGCATTTT.

There are a few counts of this clone. The chain employs TRBV30 and TRBJ1-2; D unclear. CDR1 is GTSNPN, CDR2 SVGIG, per germline (reference sequence). CDR3 length: 12 amino acids. V was cut by 0 bases and J by 8 bases, with 10 bases left in between. The chain's CDR3 is CAWSVLGLGYTF. The CDR3 DNA is TGTGCCTGGAGTGTACTTGGGCTGGGCTACACCTTC.

The sample holds a few counts of this clone. This chain's CDR3 is CASSVAGAYEQYF. The CDR3 DNA reads as TGTGCCAGCAGCGTAGCGGGGGCCTACGAGCAGTACTTC. The chain uses TRBV6-1 and TRBJ2-7, with 9 bases aligning to TRBD2. CDR3 length: 13 amino acids. With 6 bases clipped from V and 2 bases from J, the junction kept 2 bases outside the gene matches. The germline CDR1 and CDR2 sequences are MNHNS and SASEGT.

This clone was found once. The gene calls are TRBV18 and TRBJ1-2, with D unclear. Trimming shortened V by 0 bases and J by 0 bases, and 5 bases separated the two germline ends. The germline CDR1 and CDR2 sequences are KGHSH and LQKENI. The CDR3 length is 14 residues. CDR3 protein: CASSPPAANYGYTF. The CDR3 nucleotides are TGTGCCAGCTCACCACCGGCAGCTAACTATGGCTACACCTTC.

In this sample, this clone turned up a few times. The chain has TRBV7-9 and TRBJ1-4; a weak D match, TRBD1 (6 bases). Trimming shortened V by 3 bases and J by 10 bases, and 18 bases separated the two germline ends. The CDR3 is made up of 15 amino acids. The germline V gene has CDR1 SEHNR and CDR2 FQNEAQ (reference sequence). The CDR3 sequence: CASSFLTGSMGKLFF. For the CDR3, the DNA is TGTGCCAGCAGCTTTTTGACAGGAAGTATGGGAAAACTGTTTTTT.

The gene calls are TRBV9 and TRBJ2-1, with TRBD2 as a possible D gene (5 bases). This CDR3 is built from 18 residues. CDR1 is SGDLS, CDR2 YYNGEE, per germline. The ends were cut back, 0 bases at V and 0 bases at J, with 16 bases in the middle. CDR3 nucleotides: TGTGCCAGCAGCGTAGATCCCCGGCCTGGGAGCTCCTACAATGAGCAGTTCTTC. It is translated as CASSVDPRPGSSYNEQFF. The variable domain in full, with the rest retrieved from reference TRBV9 and TRBJ2-1, is DSGVTQTPKHLITATGQRVTLRCSPRSGDLSVYWYQQSLDQGLQFLIQYYNGEERAKGNILERFSAQQFPDLHSELNLSSLELGDSALYFCASSVDPRPGSSYNEQFFGPGTRLTVL.

This clone has just a few counts. The chain employs TRBV11-2 and TRBJ2-1; 9 bases are a match to TRBD2. Trimming took 3 bases from V and 4 from J; bases not matched to a gene: 4. This CDR3 spans 15 amino acids. Germline lookup yields CDR1 SGHAT and CDR2 FQNNGV. CDR3 bases: TGTGCCAGCAGCTTTCTAGCGGGACCTTACAATGAGCAGTTCTTC. Its translation is CASSFLAGPYNEQFF.

The CDR3 spells CASSPGVGQGREKLFF. DNA of the CDR3: TGTGCCAGCAGCCCAGGGGTGGGGCAGGGCCGCGAAAAACTGTTTTTT. The rearrangement joins TRBV7-9 to TRBJ1-4; tentative D call: TRBD1 (6 bases). With 5 bases removed from V and 8 bases from J, the gap between germline ends came to 21 bases. Germline CDR1 and CDR2: SEHNR and FQNEAQ (reference sequence). There are 16 residues in the CDR3.

This chain joins TRBV5-1 and TRBJ2-7; D possibly corresponds to TRBD1 (6 bases). This CDR3 spans 14 amino acids. Per the germline V gene, CDR1 is SGHRS and CDR2 is YFSETQ. V was cut by 3 bases and J by 6 bases, with 16 bases left in between. This CDR3 is CASSSGQSLLEQYF. In DNA form, the CDR3 reads TGCGCCAGCAGCTCGGGACAATCTTTGCTCGAGCAGTACTTC. The full variable domain, its missing parts supplied by reference TRBV5-1 and TRBJ2-7, is KAGVTQTPRYLIKTRGQQVTLSCSPISGHRSVSWYQQTPGQGLQFLFEYFSETQRNKGNFPGRFSGRQFSNSRSEMNVSTLELGDSALYLCASSSGQSLLEQYFGPGTRLTVT.

This clone was recorded only once. The V call is TRBV20-1, the J call TRBJ2-1; D ambiguous. This CDR3 has 11 residues. CDR1 and CDR2 (germline): DFQATT, SNEGSKA (reference sequence). The germline V and J ends were trimmed by 0 bases and 9 bases, with 6 bases remaining between them. The CDR3 DNA follows: TGCAGTGCTAGAGATGTAATTGAGCAGTTCTTC. It codes for CSARDVIEQFF.

This clone was found a few times. The rearrangement uses TRBV21-1 and TRBJ1-5. TRBV21-1 is noted as a pseudogene. The length of the CDR3 is 11 residues. This CDR3 reads CASTPRGPQHF. CDR3 nucleotide sequence: TGTGCCAGCACCCCGCGAGGGCCCCAGCATTTT.

This clone was counted only a few times. The chain combines TRBV7-2 with TRBJ2-1; 11 bases are shared with TRBD2. The CDR3 consists of 15 residues. The junction had 2 bases not matched to a gene; V was cut back by 1 base and J by 6 bases. Germline loops: CDR1 SGHTA, CDR2 FQGNSA. In nucleotides, the CDR3 is TGTGCCAGCAGCTTAGTAGCGGGGGGGCGCAATGAGCAGTTCTTC. Translating gives CASSLVAGGRNEQFF.

This chain joins TRBV6-5 and TRBJ2-7, with 9 positions matching TRBD1. Germline trimming cut 2 bases from V and 0 bases from J; bases unmatched to any gene: 5. This CDR3 is built from 16 residues. Germline V gives CDR1 MNHEY, CDR2 SVGAGI. As DNA, the CDR3 is TGTGCCAGCAGTTACGACGGGACAGGGAGCTCCTACGAGCAGTACTTC. It is translated as CASSYDGTGSSYEQYF.

The V and J genes are TRBV20-1 and TRBJ2-1; D is ambiguous. The CDR3 contains 11 residues. Deletions cut 0 bases from V and 10 bases from J, with 7 bases between. From germline, CDR1 is DFQATT and CDR2 SNEGSKA (reference sequence). The CDR3 coding sequence is TGCAGTGCTAGAGATCTGCGAGAGCAGTTCTTC. Its translation is CSARDLREQFF.

This CDR3 reads CASSPPGRETQYF. The CDR3 DNA is TGTGCCAGCTCACCACCGGGGAGGGAGACCCAGTACTTC. The chain carries TRBV18 and TRBJ2-5; D might be TRBD2 (6 bases). Germline CDR1 reads KGHSH; CDR2 reads LQKENI. The germline V and J ends were trimmed by 0 bases and 5 bases, with 7 bases remaining between them. The CDR3 loop spans 13 amino acids. Using reference TRBV18 and TRBJ2-5 for the parts outside the CDR3, the full variable domain is NAGVMQNPRHLVRRRGQEARLRCSPMKGHSHVYWYRQLPEEGLKFMVYLQKENIIDESGMPKERFSAEFPKEGPSILRIQQVVRGDSAAYFCASSPPGRETQYFGPGTRLLVL.

This clone was counted between two and nine times. A read error may explain this, as a much larger clone is one base away. The J gene is TRBJ1-1, the V gene TRBV9; D gene ambiguous. Germline values: CDR1 SGDLS, CDR2 YYNGEE. Trimming shortened V by 0 bases and J by 1 base, and 4 bases separated the two germline ends. The CDR3 extends over 13 amino acids. CDR3 amino acids: CASSVGRNTEAFF. CDR3 sequence (DNA): TGTGCCAGCAGCGTAGGCAGGAACACTGAAGCTTTCTTT.

This clone was picked up a small number of times. CDR3 sequence: CASSHPRGLTYEQYF. CDR3 sequence (DNA): TGCGCCAGCAGTCATCCTAGGGGACTGACCTACGAGCAGTACTTC. V and J are TRBV23-1 and TRBJ2-7; tentatively, D is TRBD2 (6 bases). TRBV23-1 has ORF status, its function being uncertain. There are 15 residues in the CDR3. V shed 3 bases and J shed 2 bases, with 14 bases lying between them.